The next 17 T cell receptor beta chains were all read from a single sample in a study of shared clonotypes between healthy human individuals. Repertoires were generated with immunoSEQ multiplex PCR, while TCRdb's copy carries only in-frame clones and drops some. The sample includes around 700,000 clones, under 80% of them seen just once. Specimen: memory CD4+ T cells sorted from blood. The subset is: CD45RA-negative fraction. These receptors all stem from a woman aged 25 to 39 in good health.

This chain connects TRBV2 to TRBJ2-1; unclear D gene. In germline, CDR1 is SNHLY, CDR2 FYNNEI. The CDR3 runs 11 residues. Trimming shortened V by 7 bases and J by 7 bases, and 8 bases separated the two germline ends. CDR3 protein: CASTLKNEQFF. CDR3 bases: TGTGCCAGCACACTTAAAAATGAGCAGTTCTTC.

The genes are TRBV28 and TRBJ2-3; 7 bases are a match to TRBD2. The germline V gene has CDR1 MDHEN and CDR2 SYDVKM. The CDR3 length is 15 residues. V was pared by 5 bases and J by 5 bases, with 10 bases of the junction left unmatched. This CDR3 is CASSRGSGIVDTQYF. CDR3 coding DNA: TGTGCCAGCAGTCGGGGCAGCGGGATTGTAGATACGCAGTATTTT.

Only a few counts were recorded for this clone. The V gene is TRBV7-9, the J gene TRBJ1-3; D gene uncertain. Per germline, CDR1 SEHNR and CDR2 FQNEAQ (reference sequence). The ends were cut back, 2 bases at V and 0 bases at J, with 11 bases in the middle. This CDR3 is 16 amino acids long. The CDR3 DNA reads as TGTGCCAGCAGCTTACCCGGACGGTTCTCTGGAAACACCATATATTTT. Translation: CASSLPGRFSGNTIYF.

This clone was detected only a few times. V and J are TRBV19 and TRBJ2-7; TRBD2 matches 11 bases. The length of the CDR3 is 17 residues. The junction had 9 bases not matched to a gene; V was cut back by 5 bases and J by 0 bases. Germline V gives CDR1 LNHDA, CDR2 SQIVND (reference sequence). The CDR3 DNA reads as TGTGCCAGTAGTTTCTGGACTAGCGGGCAAACCTCCTACGAGCAGTACTTC. It encodes CASSFWTSGQTSYEQYF.

This rearrangement joins TRBV29-1 to TRBJ1-5; 7 nucleotides line up with TRBD1. V lost 7 bases to trimming and J lost 8 bases; unmatched junction nucleotides: 11. CDR1 and CDR2 from the germline V gene are SQVTM and ANQGSEA. This CDR3 contains 13 residues. The CDR3 region is CSASGGFSEPQHF. CDR3 nucleotide sequence: TGCAGCGCCTCAGGGGGGTTCAGCGAGCCCCAGCATTTT.

The rearrangement links TRBV6-6 to TRBJ2-7; 8 nucleotides line up with TRBD2. The CDR3 sequence is 16 residues long. Per the germline V gene, CDR1 is MNHNY and CDR2 is SVGAGI (reference sequence). Unmatched junction bases numbered 12, after V lost 6 bases and J lost 2 bases. The CDR3 loop is CASSRLGTRGAYEQYF. The CDR3 DNA sequence: TGTGCCAGCAGCCGACTGGGGACTAGAGGGGCCTACGAGCAGTACTTC.

The rearrangement uses TRBV6-5 and TRBJ2-3; no firm D call. V was clipped by 2 bases and J by 2 bases, with 8 bases between them. CDR1 MNHEY and CDR2 SVGAGI come from the germline V gene. This CDR3 is built from 14 residues. CDR3: CASSYTTATDTQYF. DNA for the CDR3: TGTGCCAGCAGTTACACTACCGCCACAGATACGCAGTATTTT.

This chain uses TRBV28 with TRBJ2-3, with D possibly matching TRBD1 (5 bases). Germline assignment: CDR1 MDHEN and CDR2 SYDVKM. Trimming shortened V by 3 bases and J by 1 base, and 14 bases separated the two germline ends. The CDR3 runs 16 residues. This chain's CDR3 is CASSFSTGRGTDTQYF. The CDR3, as DNA: TGTGCCAGCAGTTTTTCAACAGGAAGGGGCACAGATACGCAGTATTTT.

The chain is built from TRBV18 and TRBJ1-2; D might be TRBD1 (5 bases). Germline CDR1 reads KGHSH; CDR2 reads LQKENI. This CDR3 contains 15 residues. V lost 4 bases to trimming and J lost 0 bases, with 12 bases between them. DNA of the CDR3: TGTGCCAGCTCACAAGACAGCTCAGCTAACTATGGCTACACCTTC. Translating it yields CASSQDSSANYGYTF. Looking up the rest from reference TRBV18 and TRBJ1-2 gives the full variable domain: NAGVMQNPRHLVRRRGQEARLRCSPMKGHSHVYWYRQLPEEGLKFMVYLQKENIIDESGMPKERFSAEFPKEGPSILRIQQVVRGDSAAYFCASSQDSSANYGYTFGSGTRLTVV.

The chain employs TRBV7-6 and TRBJ2-1; 13 nucleotides agree with TRBD2. V trimming: 4 bases; J trimming: 10 bases; junction bases outside the gene matches: 4. This CDR3 comprises 14 residues. Germline lookup yields CDR1 SGHVS and CDR2 FNYEAQ. Here the CDR3 reads CASSSRLAGGEQFF. CDR3 coding DNA: TGTGCCAGCAGCTCCCGACTAGCGGGAGGCGAGCAGTTCTTC.

The chain joins TRBV4-1 to TRBJ1-3, with no clear D. Germline V gene data show CDR1 as MGHRA and CDR2 as YSYEKL. V lost 0 bases and J 7 bases, leaving 19 bases between the germline ends. This CDR3 spans 17 amino acids. The CDR3 DNA reads TGCGCCAGCAGCCAAGATAAACGGTCCCACTGGCGCAACACCATATATTTT. Translating gives CASSQDKRSHWRNTIYF.

J is TRBJ2-5 and V is TRBV6-5, with a tentative D call TRBD1 (5 bases). The J call is in doubt because the DNA end fits TRBJ2-7 better. The CDR3 consists of 14 residues. Germline CDR1 reads MNHEY; CDR2 reads SVGAGI. The DNA for the CDR3 is TGTGCCAGCACCCCTGGCAGGGTGATCCACGAGCAGTACTTC. Translating it yields CASTPGRVIHEQYF.

The J gene is TRBJ1-2, the V gene TRBV2; 7 bases map to TRBD1. The CDR3 runs 14 residues. V trimming: 6 bases; J trimming: 4 bases; junction bases outside the gene matches: 8. Germline V gene lookup returns CDR1 SNHLY and CDR2 FYNNEI. The CDR3: CASSPRQGGYGYTF. The CDR3 DNA sequence: TGTGCCAGCAGCCCCAGACAGGGAGGCTATGGCTACACCTTC.

This clone was recorded a few times. The V gene is TRBV28, the J gene TRBJ1-2; D call uncertain. Trimming cost V 5 bases and J 2 bases, with 9 bases left between them. The CDR3 consists of 13 residues. Germline V CDR1 and CDR2: MDHEN, SYDVKM. The CDR3 nucleotides are TGTGCCAGCAGTAGACACCGAAACTATGGCTACACCTTC. Translating gives CASSRHRNYGYTF.

The chain recombines TRBV27 with TRBJ2-5; the D gene is possibly TRBD1 (7 bases). Germline loops: CDR1 MNHEY, CDR2 SMNVEV (reference sequence). The CDR3 loop spans 15 amino acids. Trimming shortened V by 2 bases and J by 9 bases, and 19 bases separated the two germline ends. The CDR3 is CASSLGGTAPRAQYF. CDR3 DNA sequence: TGTGCCAGCAGTTTAGGGGGGACAGCTCCGCGGGCCCAGTACTTC.

The rearrangement links TRBV5-1 to TRBJ1-1; a possible D gene is TRBD1 (6 bases). Germline values: CDR1 SGHRS, CDR2 YFSETQ. The CDR3 is made up of 14 amino acids. Trimming took 3 bases from V and 1 from J, leaving 10 bases between them. CDR3: CASSSRQANTEAFF. For the CDR3, the DNA is TGCGCCAGCAGCTCCAGACAGGCGAACACTGAAGCTTTCTTT.

In regard to this clone: Other DNA sequences in the same sample also yield this CDR3. The genes are TRBV5-1 and TRBJ2-1, with 7 bases fitting TRBD1. CDR3 size: 15 residues. Germline assignment: CDR1 SGHRS and CDR2 YFSETQ. V was pared by 4 bases and J by 1 base, with 5 bases of the junction left unmatched. The CDR3 coding sequence is TGCGCCAGCAGCGTCGACAGGGTTTCCTACAATGAGCAGTTCTTC. This translates into CASSVDRVSYNEQFF.